Sequencing of this T cell receptor beta chain was carried out in a study of control samples from healthy donors and cancer patients. Some clones are missing from TCRdb's copy, which holds only in-frame ones; the method was immunoSEQ multiplex PCR. The sample lists 180,000 or so clones; around 92% were seen once. The J segment lost 3 bases and the V segment lost 3 bases, leaving 4 bases of the junction unmatched. CDR3 length equals 14 residues. CDR1 and CDR2 (germline): SGDLS, YYNGEE. This clonotype was sampled from a woman aged 25 to 39 in good health. The gene calls are TRBV9 and TRBJ2-7; 9 positions agree with TRBD2. The sequenced sample consisted of blood. The CDR3 spells CASSGTSEGYEQYF. CDR3 in DNA: TGTGCCAGCAGCGGGACTAGCGAGGGCTACGAGCAGTACTTC. The complete variable domain, with remaining parts taken from reference TRBV9 and TRBJ2-7, reads DSGVTQTPKHLITATGQRVTLRCSPRSGDLSVYWYQQSLDQGLQFLIQYYNGEERAKGNILERFSAQQFPDLHSELNLSSLELGDSALYFCASSGTSEGYEQYFGPGTRLTVT.